This T cell receptor beta chain was captured by sequencing in a study of T-cell reconstitution after alpha-beta-depleted transplantation in children. Findings of the study overall: When one year had passed after transplant, most T-cell counts and diversity came from newly produced T cells. There were reportedly several hundred expanded graft clones from which alpha-beta T cells came about two months after transplant. The origin of high day-60 TCRbeta diversity in some patients lay in surviving recipient T cells and thymic progenitors.

The ends were cut back, 1 base at V and 3 bases at J, with 13 bases in the middle. Germline CDR1 SGHRS, CDR2 YFSETQ. CDR3 length: 15 amino acids. This clonotype was seen a handful of times. Its antigen is unknown. A TCRbeta library incorporating unique molecular identifiers was prepared. TCRdb used MiXCR to reprocess the PCR reads, holding one entry per CDR3 protein. The table lists 700,000 to 950,000 distinct CDR3 sequences, 16% of them singletons. The clonotype was recovered from a male patient under 18 who had a stem cell transplant for acute lymphoblastic leukemia, so the T cells may come from the graft donor. The sequencing used PBMCs, mostly from graft donor cells, collected 360 days after TCRalphabeta/CD19-depleted stem cell transplant. The genes are TRBV5-1 and TRBJ1-2; D unresolved. The CDR3 nucleotides are TGCGCCAGCAGCTTGCGGGCCGCCAAGGACTATGGCTACACCTTC. Amino acid sequence: CASSLRAAKDYGYTF.